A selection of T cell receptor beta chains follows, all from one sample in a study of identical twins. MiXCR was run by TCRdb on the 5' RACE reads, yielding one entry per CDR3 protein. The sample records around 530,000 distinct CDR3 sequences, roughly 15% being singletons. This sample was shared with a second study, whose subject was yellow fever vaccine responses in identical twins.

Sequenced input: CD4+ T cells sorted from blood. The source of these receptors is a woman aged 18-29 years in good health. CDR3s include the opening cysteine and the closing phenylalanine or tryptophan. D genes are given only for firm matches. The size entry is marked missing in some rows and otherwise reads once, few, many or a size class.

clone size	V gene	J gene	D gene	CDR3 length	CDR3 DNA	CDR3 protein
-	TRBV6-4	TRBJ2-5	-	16	TGTGCCAGCAGTATAAACAGAGACCCAGACCAAGAGACCCAGTACTTC	CASSINRDPDQETQYF
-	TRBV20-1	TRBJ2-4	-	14	TGCAGTGCTAGAGATTCAAGGTTAAGGAACATTCAGTACTTC	CSARDSRLRNIQYF
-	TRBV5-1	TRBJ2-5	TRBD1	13	TGCGCCAGCAGACAGGGGGCCCAAGAGACCCAGTACTTC	CASRQGAQETQYF
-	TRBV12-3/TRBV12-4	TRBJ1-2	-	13	TGTGCCAGCAGTTCGGACACTACCTATGGCTACACCTTC	CASSSDTTYGYTF
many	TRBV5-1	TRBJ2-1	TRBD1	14	TGCGCCAGCAGCTTTACAGGGGGCTGGGATGAGCAGTTCTTC	CASSFTGGWDEQFF
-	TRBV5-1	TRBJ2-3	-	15	TGCGCCAGCAGCTTGGGAACAGGATTCACAGATACGCAGTATTTT	CASSLGTGFTDTQYF
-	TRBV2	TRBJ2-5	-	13	TGTGCCAGCAGAAGGAGATTCCAAGAGACCCAGTACTTC	CASRRRFQETQYF
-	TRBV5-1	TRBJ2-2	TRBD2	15	TGCGCCAGCAGCACCCGACTAGCGGGGACCGGGGAGCTGTTTTTT	CASSTRLAGTGELFF
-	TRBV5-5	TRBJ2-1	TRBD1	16	TGTGCCAGCAGCTTCCCCCGGACAGGGGGTCGTAATGAGCAGTTCTTC	CASSFPRTGGRNEQFF
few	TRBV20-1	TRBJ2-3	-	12	TGCAGTGCTAGACGCTCGCAAGATACGCAGTATTTT	CSARRSQDTQYF
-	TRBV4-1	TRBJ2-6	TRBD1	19	TGCGCCAGCAGCCAAGAGGCGGACAGGGGGATCTCTGGGGCCAACGTCCTGACTTTC	CASSQEADRGISGANVLTF